This T cell receptor (beta chain) was sequenced for a study of T cell responses to AZD1222 COVID-19 vaccine. Study findings and constraints: Two AZD1222 administrations were followed by greater Spike-specific TCR breadth and depth. The number of AZD1222 recipients seropositive at baseline was only 5 to 7. Donors, mostly white British, included more females; clonal diversity was possibly underestimated. At 160-218 and 743-854, vaccine-associated CD4 TCRs were dominant, and they spanned spike.

Germline V gene data show CDR1 as LNHDA and CDR2 as SQIVND (reference sequence). V was trimmed by 5 bases and J by 1 base, leaving 12 bases between them. The CDR3 spans 15 residues. About this clone: What it binds is not known.

The data were produced by immunoSEQ multiplex PCR, yet TCRdb's version contains in-frame clones alone and is incomplete. The sample lists about 110,000 clones, about 87% occurring once. Sequenced here: peripheral blood, sampled 28 days after the second AZD1222 dose. The chain is built from TRBV19 and TRBJ1-5; a possible D gene is TRBD1 (5 bases). This sequence was found in an adult who received the AZD1222 COVID-19 vaccine. Here the CDR3 DNA reads TGTGCCAGTAGTCCGTCCTCAGGGAGCAATCAGCCCCAGCATTTT. Amino acid sequence: CASSPSSGSNQPQHF. Together with reference TRBV19 and TRBJ1-5, the CDR3 gives the full variable domain: DGGITQSPKYLFRKEGQNVTLSCEQNLNHDAMYWYRQDPGQGLRLIYYSQIVNDFQKGDIAEGYSVSREKKESFPLTVTSAQKNPTAFYLCASSPSSGSNQPQHFGDGTRLSIL.